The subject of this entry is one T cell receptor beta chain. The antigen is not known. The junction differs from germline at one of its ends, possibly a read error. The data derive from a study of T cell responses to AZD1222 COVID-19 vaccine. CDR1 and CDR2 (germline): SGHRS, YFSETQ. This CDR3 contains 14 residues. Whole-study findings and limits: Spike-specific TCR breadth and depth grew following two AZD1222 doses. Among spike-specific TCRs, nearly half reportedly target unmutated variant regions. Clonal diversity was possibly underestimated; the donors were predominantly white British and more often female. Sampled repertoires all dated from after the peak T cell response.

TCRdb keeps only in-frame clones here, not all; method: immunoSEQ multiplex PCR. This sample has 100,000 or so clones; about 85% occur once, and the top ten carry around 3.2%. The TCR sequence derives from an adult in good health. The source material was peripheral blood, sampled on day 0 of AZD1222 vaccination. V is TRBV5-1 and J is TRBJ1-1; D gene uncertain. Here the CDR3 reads CASSPPGGNTEAFF. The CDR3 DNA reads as TGTGCCAGCAGCCCTCCGGGCGGGAACACTGAAGCTTTCTTT.